A selection of T cell receptor beta chains follows, all from one sample in a study of CD8 T cells in ankylosing spondylitis. TCRdb processed the 5' RACE reads anew with MiXCR; each CDR3 protein has one entry. The table lists roughly 190,000 distinct CDR3 sequences, about 13% of them singletons. The sequenced sample was blood, either unsorted or a sorted T cell fraction (not recorded which). Receptors originate from a male donor with ankylosing spondylitis or in good health (not recorded which). CDR3s leave out the opening cysteine and the closing phenylalanine or tryptophan.

CDR3	V	J
ASLGGLNTEAF	TRBV7-9	TRBJ1-1
ASSRVRGRDEQF	TRBV2	TRBJ2-1
ASSFGGLSSYNEQY	TRBV11-2	.
ASTIGGEGELF	TRBV25-1	TRBJ2-2
ASSHRGTPPPEQY	TRBV7-2	TRBJ2-7
ASSTPRTSGFGEQF	TRBV6-1	TRBJ2-1
ASSSRLAGNYNEQF	TRBV3-1	TRBJ2-1
ASGPGLTDTQY	TRBV7-8	TRBJ2-3
ASSQQTSGGGGTQY	TRBV3-1	TRBJ2-5
ASSQDKRGTGNTIY	TRBV4-2	TRBJ1-3
SVEDTDRDHGYT	TRBV29-1	TRBJ1-2
ASSPFQGAGDEQY	TRBV4-1	TRBJ2-7
ASRAGSTDTQY	TRBV19	TRBJ2-3
ASGDLGGYNEQF	TRBV10-2	TRBJ2-1
ASSFSRGHTGELF	TRBV12-3/TRBV12-4	TRBJ2-2
ASSFGQGQEKLF	TRBV5-5	TRBJ1-4
ASSDGN	TRBV2	TRBJ2-4
SVTTSGQGFTEAF	TRBV29-1	TRBJ1-1
ASSHGLMGTDTQY	TRBV7-9	TRBJ2-3
ASSEDPGTGDHEQY	TRBV2	TRBJ2-7
ASSLGQTPMNTEAF	TRBV5-1	TRBJ1-1
ASFGTDTTGELF	TRBV10-3	TRBJ2-2
ASGTGGLYTGELF	TRBV6-1	TRBJ2-2
ASSEGGPLNYGYT	TRBV7-9	TRBJ1-2
ASSLGTSGKETQY	TRBV27	TRBJ2-5
ASSFPGISGRANEQF	TRBV12-3/TRBV12-4	TRBJ2-1
SVGQGENGYT	TRBV29-1	TRBJ1-2
ASSPGDPYEQY	TRBV12-3/TRBV12-4	TRBJ2-7
ASSSDRQETQY	TRBV13	TRBJ2-5
ASSYAGQSNEKLF	TRBV6-5	TRBJ1-4
ASSDLAPSSYEQY	TRBV4-1	TRBJ2-7
ASSSRREGETQY	TRBV12-3/TRBV12-4	TRBJ2-5
ASSTVINEQF	TRBV5-5	TRBJ2-1
ASSRALLNGYT	TRBV12-3/TRBV12-4	TRBJ1-2
ASSEFTAAGEETQY	TRBV25-1	TRBJ2-5
ASSGDDSPGGYGYT	TRBV2	TRBJ1-2
ASSRTEETNTEAF	TRBV6-2/TRBV6-3	TRBJ1-1
ASSLPGVVGYT	TRBV12-3/TRBV12-4	TRBJ1-2
ASSYSGGSYEQY	TRBV6-5	TRBJ2-7